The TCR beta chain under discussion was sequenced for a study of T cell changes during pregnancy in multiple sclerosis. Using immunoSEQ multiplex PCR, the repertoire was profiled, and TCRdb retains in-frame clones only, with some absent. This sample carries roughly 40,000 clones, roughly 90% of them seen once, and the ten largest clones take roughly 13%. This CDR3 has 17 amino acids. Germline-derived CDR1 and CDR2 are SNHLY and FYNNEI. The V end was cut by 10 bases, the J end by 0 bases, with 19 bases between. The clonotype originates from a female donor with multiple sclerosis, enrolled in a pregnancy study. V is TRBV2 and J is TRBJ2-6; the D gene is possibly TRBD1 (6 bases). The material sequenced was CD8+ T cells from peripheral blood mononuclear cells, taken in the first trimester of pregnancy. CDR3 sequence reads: CATDNRDKLSGANVLTF. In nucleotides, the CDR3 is TGTGCCACCGATAACCGGGACAAACTCTCTGGGGCCAACGTCCTGACTTTC.